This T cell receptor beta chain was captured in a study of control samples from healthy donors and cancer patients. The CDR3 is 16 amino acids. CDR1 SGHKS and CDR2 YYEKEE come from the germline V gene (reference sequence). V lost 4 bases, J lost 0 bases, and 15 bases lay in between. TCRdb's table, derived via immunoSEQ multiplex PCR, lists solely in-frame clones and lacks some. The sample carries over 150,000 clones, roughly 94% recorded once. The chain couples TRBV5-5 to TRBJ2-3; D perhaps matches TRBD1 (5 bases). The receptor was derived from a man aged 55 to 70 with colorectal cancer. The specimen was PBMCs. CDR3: CASSKPPGHSTDTQYF. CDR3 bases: TGTGCCAGCAGCAAACCCCCAGGACATAGCACAGATACGCAGTATTTT.